These 14 T cell receptor beta chains were all obtained from the same sample, sequenced in a study of CD8+ T cells in alopecia areata. Extraction of RNA preceded its reverse transcription into cDNA, which served as the sequencing template. Profiling relied on immunoSEQ multiplex PCR, and the TCRdb table lists in-frame clones only, not all of them. The sample lists roughly 250,000 clones, roughly two thirds occurring once. The sample here was CD4+ T cells sorted from blood, taken at week 0. The receptor set was obtained from a human donor with alopecia areata.

CDR3 sequence reads: CASSLETGTLSTDTQYF. The CDR3, as DNA: TGTGCCAGCAGCTTGGAAACCGGGACTCTGAGCACAGATACGCAGTATTTT. The chain is built from TRBV7-2 and TRBJ2-3, with TRBD2 as a possible D gene (6 bases). The CDR3 runs 17 residues. Germline V lookup: CDR1 SGHTA, CDR2 FQGNSA. V lost 3 bases and J 0 bases, leaving 16 bases between the germline ends.

This clone was found once. J is TRBJ1-2 and V is TRBV29-1, with 8 bases matching TRBD1. Germline-derived CDR1 and CDR2 are SQVTM and ANQGSEA. With 4 bases clipped from V and 2 bases from J, the junction kept 3 bases outside the gene matches. This CDR3 has 13 amino acids. In DNA form, the CDR3 reads TGCAGCGTTGGACAGGGGACAAACTATGGCTACACCTTC. As protein: CSVGQGTNYGYTF. The full variable domain, rest sourced from reference TRBV29-1 and TRBJ1-2, is SAVISQKPSRDICQRGTSLTIQCQVDSQVTMMFWYRQQPGQSLTLIATANQGSEATYESGFVIDKFPISRPNLTFSTLTVSNMSPEDSSIYLCSVGQGTNYGYTFGSGTRLTVV.

This clone has just a few counts. The V gene is TRBV13, the J gene TRBJ1-5; unclear D gene. Germline V lookup: CDR1 PRHDT, CDR2 FYEKMQ (reference sequence). This CDR3 is 14 amino acids long. The V and J ends lost 5 bases and 0 bases respectively, with 8 bases between them. The CDR3 nucleotides read TGTGCCAGCAGCAGGTTGGATAGCAATCAGCCCCAGCATTTT. Residues: CASSRLDSNQPQHF.

This clone was detected only a few times. The chain combines TRBV30 with TRBJ1-2, with 10 positions matching TRBD1. The ends lost 0 bases at V and 8 bases at J; junction bases unmatched: 9. Germline values: CDR1 GTSNPN, CDR2 SVGIG (reference sequence). The CDR3 loop spans 15 amino acids. Here the CDR3 reads CAWSVRGDRGWGYTF. For the CDR3, the DNA is TGTGCCTGGAGTGTACGTGGGGACAGGGGCTGGGGCTACACCTTC.

The J gene is TRBJ2-7, the V gene TRBV10-3; 13 bases align to TRBD2. CDR3 length: 15 residues. V shed 6 bases and J 2 bases; nucleotides not matched to a gene: 4. Germline-derived CDR1 and CDR2 are ENHRY and SYGVKD. The CDR3 here is CAISPGTSGAYEQYF. DNA for the CDR3: TGTGCCATCAGCCCCGGGACTAGCGGGGCCTACGAGCAGTACTTC.

This chain links TRBV29-1 with TRBJ2-7; D is perhaps TRBD1 (6 bases). Germline V gene sequence: CDR1 SQVTM, CDR2 ANQGSEA. The CDR3 has 14 amino acids. V gave up 4 bases and J gave up 0 bases, with 13 bases separating them. The CDR3 spells CSVGDTRPSYEQYF. As DNA, the CDR3 is TGCAGCGTTGGGGACACCAGGCCCTCCTACGAGCAGTACTTC.

V is TRBV29-1 and J is TRBJ1-2, with no clear D. V was shortened by 5 bases and J by 8 bases, with 15 bases between the two germline ends. The CDR3 sequence is 12 residues long. CDR1 SQVTM and CDR2 ANQGSEA come from the germline V gene. The CDR3 bases are TGCAGCGTTAGACGGGGTGCTGCGGGCTACACCTTC. Its protein is CSVRRGAAGYTF.

In its sample, this clone was seen once. The V call is TRBV7-6, the J call TRBJ2-5, with 9 bases lining up with TRBD1. The CDR3 covers 14 residues. Trimming at V came to 5 bases and at J to 5 bases, leaving 6 bases not matched to a gene. CDR1 is SGHVS and CDR2 is FNYEAQ in the germline V gene. CDR3 DNA sequence: TGTGCCAGCAGCGCCGGGACAGGGCGTGAGACCCAGTACTTC. Protein product: CASSAGTGRETQYF. The full variable domain, in which reference TRBV7-6 and TRBJ2-5 provide the parts outside the CDR3, is GAGVSQSPRYKVTKRGQDVALRCDPISGHVSLYWYRQALGQGPEFLTYFNYEAQQDKSGLPNDRFSAERPEGSISTLTIQRTEQRDSAMYRCASSAGTGRETQYFGPGTRLLVL.

This clone was seen a handful of times. V gene TRBV7-9 combines with J gene TRBJ2-5, with D possibly TRBD1 on 6 matching bases. Germline V lookup: CDR1 SEHNR, CDR2 FQNEAQ (reference sequence). This CDR3 is built from 15 residues. The V end lost 1 base, the J end lost 5 bases, and 14 bases lay between the germline ends. CDR3 loop: CASSLVDLGQETQYF. The CDR3 nucleotides read TGTGCCAGCAGCTTAGTTGATTTAGGACAGGAGACCCAGTACTTC.

V gene TRBV5-6 combines with J gene TRBJ2-7, with D hard to call. Trimming took 1 base from V and 5 from J, leaving 10 bases between them. The CDR3 has 13 amino acids. Germline loops: CDR1 SGHDT, CDR2 YYEEEE. CDR3 nucleotides: TGTGCCAGCAGCTTGTTTTCCCCCCACGAGCAGTACTTC. Translated: CASSLFSPHEQYF.

J is TRBJ2-3 and V is TRBV7-2; no definite D call. V dropped 3 bases and J dropped 2 bases, with 12 bases sitting between them. Germline values: CDR1 SGHTA, CDR2 FQGNSA. The CDR3 length is 15 residues. For the CDR3, the DNA is TGTGCCAGCAGCTTCACGGCATCACCCACAGATACGCAGTATTTT. It is translated as CASSFTASPTDTQYF.

J is TRBJ1-2 and V is TRBV15; D uncertain. V lost 0 bases and J 8 bases, leaving 13 bases between the germline ends. The length of the CDR3 is 14 residues. From germline, CDR1 is LNHNV and CDR2 YYDKDF (reference sequence). The CDR3 bases are TGTGCCACCAGCAGAGATAAGACACCCAGCGGCTACACCTTC. Protein sequence: CATSRDKTPSGYTF. The variable domain in full, with the rest retrieved from reference TRBV15 and TRBJ1-2, is DAMVIQNPRYQVTQFGKPVTLSCSQTLNHNVMYWYQQKSSQAPKLLFHYYDKDFNNEADTPDNFQSRRPNTSFCFLDIRSPGLGDTAMYLCATSRDKTPSGYTFGSGTRLTVV.

CDR3 nucleotides: TGCGCCAGCAGCTTGGCCGGGACACGGGATTCACCCCTCCACTTT. Protein sequence: CASSLAGTRDSPLHF. The chain employs TRBV5-1 and TRBJ1-6, with a possible D match to TRBD1 (6 bases). From germline, CDR1 is SGHRS and CDR2 YFSETQ. Trimming cost V 0 bases and J 8 bases, with 12 bases left between them. This CDR3 spans 15 amino acids.

V and J are TRBV29-1 and TRBJ2-3; D not certain. The CDR3 is 13 amino acids. Trimming left V 8 bases short and J 1 base short, with 13 bases between. The germline V gene has CDR1 SQVTM and CDR2 ANQGSEA. The CDR3 here is CSSRAVGTDTQYF. The CDR3 DNA reads as TGCAGCTCCCGGGCTGTAGGCACAGATACGCAGTATTTT.